The T cell receptor beta chain under discussion was sequenced for a study of T cells in Graves' hyperthyroidism and ophthalmopathy. Patients showing uncontrolled infection, other autoimmune disease, pregnancy or lactation were ineligible. Findings and caveats of the study: Most clonotypes that expanded in the thyroid above 0.001 also showed up in blood. Classification by a 13 V-J model distinguished ophthalmopathy from stable hyperthyroidism.

Regarding this clonotype: The antigen is unknown.

The investigators amplified TCR beta CDR3 regions from RNA transcripts. HTBI primers were employed in a first-round RT-PCR of the TCR CDR3. One entry per CDR3 protein results from TCRdb running MiXCR on the multiplex PCR reads. The sample lists approximately 640,000 distinct CDR3 sequences, about 45% occurring once. The V gene end was trimmed by 7 bases and the J gene end by 1 base; junction bases not matched to a gene: 4. The CDR3 length is 13 residues. From germline, CDR1 is SQVTM and CDR2 ANQGSEA. The source is an adult man with Graves' disease, either hyperthyroidism or ophthalmopathy (not recorded which). Sequenced input: peripheral blood or thyroid tissue (not recorded which). The V call is TRBV29-1, the J call TRBJ2-5, with 9 bases identical to TRBD1. The CDR3 loop reads CSGGTGRQETQYF. CDR3 bases: TGCAGCGGGGGGACAGGGCGCCAAGAGACCCAGTACTTC.